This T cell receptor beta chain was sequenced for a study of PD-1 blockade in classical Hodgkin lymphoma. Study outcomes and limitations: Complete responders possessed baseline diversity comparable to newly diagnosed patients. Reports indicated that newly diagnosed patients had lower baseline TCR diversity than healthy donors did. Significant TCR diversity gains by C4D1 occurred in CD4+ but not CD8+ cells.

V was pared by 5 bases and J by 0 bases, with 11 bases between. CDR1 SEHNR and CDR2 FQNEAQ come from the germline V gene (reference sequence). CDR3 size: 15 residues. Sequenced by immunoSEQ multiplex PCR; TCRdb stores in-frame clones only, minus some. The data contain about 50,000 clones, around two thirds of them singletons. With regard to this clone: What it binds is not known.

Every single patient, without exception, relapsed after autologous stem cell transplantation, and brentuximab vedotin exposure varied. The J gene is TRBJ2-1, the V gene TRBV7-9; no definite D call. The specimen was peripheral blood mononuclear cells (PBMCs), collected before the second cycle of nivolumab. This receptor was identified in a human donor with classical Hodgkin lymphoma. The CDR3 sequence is CASSQASFSYNEQFF. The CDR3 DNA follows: TGTGCCAGCAGCCAGGCGTCTTTCTCCTACAATGAGCAGTTCTTC.